This T cell receptor beta chain comes out of a study of CD8 T cells in ankylosing spondylitis. Findings of the study overall: Past research had described some motif variants in reactive arthritis synovial fluid and blood. Disease-linked clones bore a CD8+ phenotype, appearing relatively rarely in peripheral blood. Within ankylosing spondylitis blood, a TCR beta motif made up of several highly homologous variants appeared to be characteristic.

TCRdb recomputed calls from the 5' RACE reads with MiXCR, one row per CDR3 protein. The sample lists about 150,000 distinct CDR3 sequences, roughly an eighth occurring once. This clonotype was found many times. Its antigen remains unidentified. The germline gives CDR1 KGHDR, CDR2 SFDVKD. This CDR3 contains 15 residues. V lost 6 bases, J lost 0 bases, and 10 bases lay in between. Sequenced input: blood, either unsorted or a sorted T cell fraction (not recorded which). The TCR sequence derives from a female donor with ankylosing spondylitis or in good health (not recorded which). The chain employs TRBV24-1 and TRBJ2-2, with D possibly TRBD1 on 6 matching bases. The CDR3 reads CATSTGQPNTGELFF. DNA of the CDR3: TGTGCCACCAGTACCGGACAGCCGAACACCGGGGAGCTGTTTTTT.